The TCR beta chain described here comes from a study of blood T cells in healthy people across ages. A word on this clonotype: Its antigen is not known.

Study results and limitations: Reliance upon unsorted PBMCs precluded definitive naive versus antigen-experienced comparison.

Healthy Russian Caucasian donors spanned ages about 6 to 90 years. Looked up from germline, CDR1 is SEHNR and CDR2 is FQNEAQ (reference sequence). V lost 7 bases and J 2 bases, leaving 12 bases between the germline ends. CDR3 length: 13 amino acids. Sample-barcoded 5' priming and a J-beta primer mix drove a second PCR of roughly 7 to 11 cycles. TCRdb reanalysed the 5' RACE reads using MiXCR and keeps one entry per CDR3 protein. The sample lists 550,000 to 800,000 distinct CDR3 sequences, approximately 21% occurring once. The sequence was collected from a man aged 70-80 years in good health. The rearrangement uses TRBV7-9 and TRBJ2-7; D perhaps matches TRBD1 (6 bases). Sequencing input: blood. Here the CDR3 DNA reads TGTGCCAGCAATTTCGGACAGACCTACGAGCAGTACTTC. This codes for CASNFGQTYEQYF.